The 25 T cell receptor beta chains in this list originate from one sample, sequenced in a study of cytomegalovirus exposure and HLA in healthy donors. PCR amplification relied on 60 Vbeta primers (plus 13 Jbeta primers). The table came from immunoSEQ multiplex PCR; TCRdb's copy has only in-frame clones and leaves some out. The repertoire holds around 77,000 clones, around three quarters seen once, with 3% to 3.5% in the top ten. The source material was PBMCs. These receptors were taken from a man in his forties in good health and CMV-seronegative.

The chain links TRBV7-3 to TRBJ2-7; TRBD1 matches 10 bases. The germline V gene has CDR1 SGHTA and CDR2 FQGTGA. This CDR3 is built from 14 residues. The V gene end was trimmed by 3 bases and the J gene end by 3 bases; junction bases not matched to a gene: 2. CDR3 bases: TGTGCCAGCAGCTTGGACAGGGGGAACTACGAGCAGTACTTC. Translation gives CASSLDRGNYEQYF.

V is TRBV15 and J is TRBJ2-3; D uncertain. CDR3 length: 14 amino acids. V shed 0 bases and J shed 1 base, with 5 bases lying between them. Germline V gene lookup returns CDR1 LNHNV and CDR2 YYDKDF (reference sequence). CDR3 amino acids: CATSRDRRTDTQYF. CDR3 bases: TGTGCCACCAGCAGAGATCGTCGCACAGATACGCAGTATTTT.

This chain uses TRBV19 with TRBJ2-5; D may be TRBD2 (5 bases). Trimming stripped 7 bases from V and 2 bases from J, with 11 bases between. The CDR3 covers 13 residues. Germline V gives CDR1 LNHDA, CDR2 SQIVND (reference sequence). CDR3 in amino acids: CASTDRGQETQYF. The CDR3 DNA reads TGTGCCAGTACCGACCGGGGACAAGAGACCCAGTACTTC.

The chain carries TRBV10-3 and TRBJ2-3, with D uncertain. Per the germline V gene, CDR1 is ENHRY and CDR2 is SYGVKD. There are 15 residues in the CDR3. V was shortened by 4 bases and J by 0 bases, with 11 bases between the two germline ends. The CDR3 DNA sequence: TGTGCCATCAGTGTACGGGTAGCTAGCACAGATACGCAGTATTTT. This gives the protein CAISVRVASTDTQYF.

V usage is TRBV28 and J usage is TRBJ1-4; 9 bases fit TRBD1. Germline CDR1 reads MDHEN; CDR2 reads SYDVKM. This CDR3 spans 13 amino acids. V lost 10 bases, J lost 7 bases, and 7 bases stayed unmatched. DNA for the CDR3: TGTGCCACCAGACGGACAGGGGTTGAAAAACTGTTTTTT. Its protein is CATRRTGVEKLFF.

CDR3 in amino acids: CASSPRTSGGSETQYF. Written as DNA, the CDR3 is TGTGCCAGCTCACCTCGGACTAGCGGGGGCTCAGAGACCCAGTACTTC. This chain uses TRBV18 with TRBJ2-5; 13 bases agree with TRBD2. Germline V gives CDR1 KGHSH, CDR2 LQKENI. Trimming took 3 bases from V and 4 from J; bases not matched to a gene: 5. The CDR3 contains 16 residues.

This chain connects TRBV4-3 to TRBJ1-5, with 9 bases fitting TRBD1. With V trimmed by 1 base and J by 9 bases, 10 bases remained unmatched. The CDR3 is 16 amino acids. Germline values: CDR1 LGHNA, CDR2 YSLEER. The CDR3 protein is CASSQAPDRGIRPQHF. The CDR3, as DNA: TGCGCCAGCAGCCAAGCCCCAGACAGGGGGATACGGCCCCAGCATTTT.

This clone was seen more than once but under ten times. In nucleotides, the CDR3 is TGTGCCAGCAGCAACACGTTCTCCTACGAGCAGTACTTC. Protein product: CASSNTFSYEQYF. This rearrangement joins TRBV5-8 to TRBJ2-7; D not certain. The germline gives CDR1 SGHTS, CDR2 YDEGEE. CDR3 length equals 13 residues. V dropped 4 bases and J dropped 0 bases, with 8 bases sitting between them.

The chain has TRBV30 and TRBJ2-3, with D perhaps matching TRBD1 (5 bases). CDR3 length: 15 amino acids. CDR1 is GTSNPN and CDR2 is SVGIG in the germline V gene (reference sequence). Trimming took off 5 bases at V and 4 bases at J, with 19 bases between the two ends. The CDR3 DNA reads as TGTGCCTGGGACTTTGGGGCTTTGAGAGCAGATACGCAGTATTTT. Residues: CAWDFGALRADTQYF. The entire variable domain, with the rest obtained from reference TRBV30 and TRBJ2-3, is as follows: SQTIHQWPATLVQPVGSPLSLECTVEGTSNPNLYWYRQAAGRGLQLLFYSVGIGQISSEVPQNLSASRPQDRQFILSSKKLLLSDSGFYLCAWDFGALRADTQYFGPGTRLTVL.

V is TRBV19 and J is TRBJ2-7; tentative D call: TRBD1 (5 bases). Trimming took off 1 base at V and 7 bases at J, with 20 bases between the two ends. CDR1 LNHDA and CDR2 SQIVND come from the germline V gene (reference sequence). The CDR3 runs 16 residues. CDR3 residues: CASSIAGSGIGREQYF. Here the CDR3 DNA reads TGTGCCAGTAGTATAGCGGGTTCAGGGATCGGTCGTGAGCAGTACTTC.

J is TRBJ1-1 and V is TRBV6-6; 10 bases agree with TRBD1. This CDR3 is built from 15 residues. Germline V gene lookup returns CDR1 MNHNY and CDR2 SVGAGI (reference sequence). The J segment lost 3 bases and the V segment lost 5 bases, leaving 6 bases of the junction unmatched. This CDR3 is CASSGRTGGDTEAFF. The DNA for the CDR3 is TGTGCCAGCAGTGGCAGGACAGGGGGGGACACTGAAGCTTTCTTT.

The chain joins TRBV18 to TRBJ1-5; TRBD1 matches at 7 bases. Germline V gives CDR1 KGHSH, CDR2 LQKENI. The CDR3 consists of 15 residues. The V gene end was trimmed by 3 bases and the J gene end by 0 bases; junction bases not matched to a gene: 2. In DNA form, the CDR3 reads TGTGCCAGCTCACCGGGACAGCTTAGCAATCAGCCCCAGCATTTT. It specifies CASSPGQLSNQPQHF.

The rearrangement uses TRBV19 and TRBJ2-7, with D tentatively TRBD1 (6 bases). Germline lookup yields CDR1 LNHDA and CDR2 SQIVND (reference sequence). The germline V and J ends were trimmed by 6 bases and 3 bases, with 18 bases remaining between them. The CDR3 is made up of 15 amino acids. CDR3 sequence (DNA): TGTGCCAGTAGCCCCTTTCTGGGGGCGGACTACGAGCAGTACTTC. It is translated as CASSPFLGADYEQYF. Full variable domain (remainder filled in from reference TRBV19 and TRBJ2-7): DGGITQSPKYLFRKEGQNVTLSCEQNLNHDAMYWYRQDPGQGLRLIYYSQIVNDFQKGDIAEGYSVSREKKESFPLTVTSAQKNPTAFYLCASSPFLGADYEQYFGPGTRLTVT.

The CDR3 protein is CSASSDTEAFF. In DNA form, the CDR3 reads TGCAGTGCTAGTTCCGACACTGAAGCTTTCTTT. The chain couples TRBV20-1 to TRBJ1-1; the D is unclear. Germline CDR1 is DFQATT and CDR2 is SNEGSKA (reference sequence). CDR3 length: 11 amino acids. The V end lost 3 bases, the J end lost 3 bases, and 5 bases lay between the germline ends.

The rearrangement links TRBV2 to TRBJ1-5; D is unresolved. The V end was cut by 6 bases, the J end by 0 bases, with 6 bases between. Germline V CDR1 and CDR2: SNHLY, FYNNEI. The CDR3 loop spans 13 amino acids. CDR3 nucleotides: TGTGCCAGCAGCGAATATAGCAATCAGCCCCAGCATTTT. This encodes CASSEYSNQPQHF.

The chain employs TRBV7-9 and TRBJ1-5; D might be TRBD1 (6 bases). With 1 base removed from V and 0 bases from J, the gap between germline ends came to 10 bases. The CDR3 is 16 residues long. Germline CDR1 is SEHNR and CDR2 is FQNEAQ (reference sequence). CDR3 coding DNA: TGTGCCAGCAGCTTAGGACAGGACCTTAGCAATCAGCCCCAGCATTTT. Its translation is CASSLGQDLSNQPQHF.

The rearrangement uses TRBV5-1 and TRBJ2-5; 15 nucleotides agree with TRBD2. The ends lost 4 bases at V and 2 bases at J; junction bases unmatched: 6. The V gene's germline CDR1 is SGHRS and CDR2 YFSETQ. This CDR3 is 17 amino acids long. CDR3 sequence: CASSKGLAGGGQETQYF. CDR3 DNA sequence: TGCGCCAGCAGCAAGGGACTAGCGGGGGGAGGGCAAGAGACCCAGTACTTC.

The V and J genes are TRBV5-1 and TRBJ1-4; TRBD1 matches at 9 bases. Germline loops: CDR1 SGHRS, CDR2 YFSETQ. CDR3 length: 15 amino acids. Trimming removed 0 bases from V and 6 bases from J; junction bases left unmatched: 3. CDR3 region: CASSLAGTGYEKLFF. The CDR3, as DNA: TGCGCCAGCAGCTTGGCCGGGACAGGGTATGAAAAACTGTTTTTT. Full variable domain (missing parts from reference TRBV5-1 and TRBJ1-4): KAGVTQTPRYLIKTRGQQVTLSCSPISGHRSVSWYQQTPGQGLQFLFEYFSETQRNKGNFPGRFSGRQFSNSRSEMNVSTLELGDSALYLCASSLAGTGYEKLFFGSGTQLSVL.

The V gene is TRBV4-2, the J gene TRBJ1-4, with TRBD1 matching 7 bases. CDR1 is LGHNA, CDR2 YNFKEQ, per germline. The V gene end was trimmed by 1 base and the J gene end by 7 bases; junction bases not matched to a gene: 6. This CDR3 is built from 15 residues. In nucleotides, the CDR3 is TGTGCCAGCAGCCAAGCTAGTCAGGGGGGTGAAAAACTGTTTTTT. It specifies CASSQASQGGEKLFF.

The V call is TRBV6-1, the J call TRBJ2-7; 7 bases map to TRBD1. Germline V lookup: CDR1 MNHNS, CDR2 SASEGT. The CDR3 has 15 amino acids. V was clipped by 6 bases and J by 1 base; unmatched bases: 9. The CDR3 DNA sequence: TGTGCCAGCAGCTTACAGGGGATTCCGTCCTACGAGCAGTACTTC. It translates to CASSLQGIPSYEQYF.

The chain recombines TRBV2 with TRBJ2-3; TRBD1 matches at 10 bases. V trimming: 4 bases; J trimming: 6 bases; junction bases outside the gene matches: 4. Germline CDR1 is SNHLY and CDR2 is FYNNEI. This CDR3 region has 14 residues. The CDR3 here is CASSGTGGNDTQYF. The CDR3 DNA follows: TGTGCCAGCAGTGGGACAGGGGGTAATGATACGCAGTATTTT.

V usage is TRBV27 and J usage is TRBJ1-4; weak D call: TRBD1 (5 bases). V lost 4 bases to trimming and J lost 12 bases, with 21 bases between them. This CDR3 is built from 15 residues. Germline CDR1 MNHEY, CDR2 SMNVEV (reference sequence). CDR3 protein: CASSSLRDSPGQLFF. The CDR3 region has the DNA TGTGCCAGCAGTTCCCTCCGGGACTCTCCAGGGCAACTGTTTTTT.

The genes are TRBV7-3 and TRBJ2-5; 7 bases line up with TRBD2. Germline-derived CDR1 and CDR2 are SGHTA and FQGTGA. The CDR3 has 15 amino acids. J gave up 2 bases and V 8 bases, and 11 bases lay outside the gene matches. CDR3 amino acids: CASSGGYAEQETQYF. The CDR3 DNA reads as TGTGCCAGCTCGGGGGGTTACGCGGAACAAGAGACCCAGTACTTC. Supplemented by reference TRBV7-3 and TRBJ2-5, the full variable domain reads GAGVSQTPSNKVTEKGKYVELRCDPISGHTALYWYRQSLGQGPEFLIYFQGTGAADDSGLPNDRFFAVRPEGSVSTLKIQRTERGDSAVYLCASSGGYAEQETQYFGPGTRLLVL.

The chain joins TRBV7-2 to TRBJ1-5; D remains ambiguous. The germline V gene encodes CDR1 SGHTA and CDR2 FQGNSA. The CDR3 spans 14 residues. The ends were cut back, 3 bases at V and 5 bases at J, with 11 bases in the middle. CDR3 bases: TGTGCCAGCAGCTTTCGGGAGGGCGATCAGCCCCAGCATTTT. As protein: CASSFREGDQPQHF.

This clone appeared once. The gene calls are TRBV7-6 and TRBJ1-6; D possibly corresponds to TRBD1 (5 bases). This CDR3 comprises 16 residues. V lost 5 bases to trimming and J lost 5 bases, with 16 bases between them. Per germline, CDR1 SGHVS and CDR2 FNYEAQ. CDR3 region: CASSPSGRADNSPLHF. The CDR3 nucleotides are TGTGCCAGCAGCCCCTCGGGCAGGGCAGATAATTCACCCCTCCACTTT. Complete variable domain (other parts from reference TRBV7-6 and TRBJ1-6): GAGVSQSPRYKVTKRGQDVALRCDPISGHVSLYWYRQALGQGPEFLTYFNYEAQQDKSGLPNDRFSAERPEGSISTLTIQRTEQRDSAMYRCASSPSGRADNSPLHFGNGTRLTVT.